These T cell receptor beta chains were read from a single sample in a study of blood T cells in healthy people across ages. TCRdb reprocessed the 5' RACE reads with MiXCR, giving one entry per CDR3 protein. The table records about 970,000 distinct CDR3 sequences, roughly 47% of them present only once. The sequencing sample was made of blood. All receptors derive from a woman aged 60 to 75 in good health. Each CDR3 is given with its conserved first and last residue. Fields, in order: clone size, V gene, J gene, D gene, CDR3 DNA, CDR3 protein. The D gene is left open where the match is weak. Size tells how often a clone was seen (once, few, many) or the class of an expanded clone, and some rows leave it out.

size: .; V: TRBV6-2/TRBV6-3; J: TRBJ2-3; D: TRBD2; DNA: TGTGCCAGCAGCTCATTGGTAGCGGGAGGGCTGGATACGCAGTATTTT; CDR3: CASSSLVAGGLDTQYF
size: .; V: TRBV7-2; J: TRBJ2-7; D: TRBD2; DNA: TGTGCCAGCAGCCCGCGACTAGCGGGGCGACGGGGCTACGAGCAGTACTTC; CDR3: CASSPRLAGRRGYEQYF
size: .; V: TRBV20-1; J: TRBJ1-5; D: .; DNA: TGCAGTGCTAGATTAGCCGAGAACAATCAGCCCCAGCATTTT; CDR3: CSARLAENNQPQHF
size: .; V: TRBV20-1; J: TRBJ1-6; D: TRBD1; DNA: TGCAGTGCTCCCGCTCGGGACAGTTTTATTACCTATTATAATTCACCCCTCCACTTT; CDR3: CSAPARDSFITYYNSPLHF
size: .; V: TRBV20-1; J: TRBJ1-5; D: TRBD1; DNA: TGCAGTGCTAGTTTCTCCGGGACAGGGGATCAGCCCCAGCATTTT; CDR3: CSASFSGTGDQPQHF
size: .; V: TRBV10-3; J: TRBJ2-5; D: .; DNA: TGTGCCATCAGTGAGTCCTTGGGCAATGAGCAGTACTTC; CDR3: CAISESLGNEQYF
size: .; V: TRBV5-8; J: TRBJ2-3; D: TRBD2; DNA: TGTGCCAGCAGCACCGGGACGGGAGGGGTCACAGATACGCAGTATTTT; CDR3: CASSTGTGGVTDTQYF
size: .; V: TRBV5-5; J: TRBJ2-3; D: TRBD2; DNA: TGTGCCAGCAGCGGGATTATAGCGGGCCTTAGCACAGATACGCAGTATTTT; CDR3: CASSGIIAGLSTDTQYF
size: .; V: TRBV20-1; J: TRBJ2-3; D: .; DNA: TGCAGTGCTAGTGGGGGTCAGGGATACACAGATACGCAGTATTTT; CDR3: CSASGGQGYTDTQYF
size: .; V: TRBV27; J: TRBJ2-1; D: TRBD2; DNA: TGTGCCAGCAGCTCCGGGACTAGCGGAGACAATGAGCAGTTCTTC; CDR3: CASSSGTSGDNEQFF
size: .; V: TRBV21-1; J: TRBJ2-3; D: .; DNA: TGTGCCAGAACCCCTAGCGGGAGAGCAGATACGCAGTATTTT; CDR3: CARTPSGRADTQYF
size: .; V: TRBV12-3/TRBV12-4; J: TRBJ1-2; D: .; DNA: TGTGCCAGCAGTTTTCGTGGAACTAACTATGGCTACACCTTC; CDR3: CASSFRGTNYGYTF
size: .; V: TRBV28; J: TRBJ1-2; D: .; DNA: TGTGCCAGTTTGACAGGACGACGGGGCTACACCTTC; CDR3: CASLTGRRGYTF
size: few; V: TRBV5-1; J: TRBJ2-7; D: .; DNA: TGCGCCAGCAGCTCCCACCCTACCGATTACGAGCAGTACTTC; CDR3: CASSSHPTDYEQYF
size: .; V: TRBV29-1; J: TRBJ1-1; D: .; DNA: TGCAGCGTCCTCAGGTCCATGAACACTGAAGCTTTCTTT; CDR3: CSVLRSMNTEAFF
size: few; V: TRBV12-3/TRBV12-4; J: TRBJ2-5; D: .; DNA: TGTGCCAGCAGTTATGACAGCCGGGTGGAGACCCAGTACTTC; CDR3: CASSYDSRVETQYF
size: once; V: TRBV20-1; J: TRBJ2-7; D: .; DNA: TGCAGTGCGGGGTTTCTTCCCTACGAGCAGTACTTC; CDR3: CSAGFLPYEQYF
size: few; V: TRBV3-1; J: TRBJ2-7; D: .; DNA: TGTGCCAGCAACCGACTGGGAAGCGAGCAGTACTTC; CDR3: CASNRLGSEQYF
size: .; V: TRBV7-2; J: TRBJ2-3; D: TRBD1; DNA: TGTGCCAGCAGCACCCGACAGGGGGCCACAGATACGCAGTATTTT; CDR3: CASSTRQGATDTQYF
size: .; V: TRBV5-1; J: TRBJ2-7; D: TRBD1; DNA: TGCGCCAGCAGCTCGGATGCCAAGACAGGGGTCGAGCAGTACTTC; CDR3: CASSSDAKTGVEQYF
size: few; V: TRBV29-1; J: TRBJ2-1; D: .; DNA: TGCAGCGTAGGGGGTCTCCACTACAATGAGCAGTTCTTC; CDR3: CSVGGLHYNEQFF
size: few; V: TRBV7-9; J: TRBJ1-5; D: .; DNA: TGTGCCAGCAACTTACAGGGCACCAATCAGCCCCAGCATTTT; CDR3: CASNLQGTNQPQHF
size: .; V: TRBV28; J: TRBJ1-2; D: TRBD1; DNA: TGTGCCAGCAGACCTGCCAGGGGGCAGGGCTATGGCTACACCTTC; CDR3: CASRPARGQGYGYTF
size: once; V: TRBV20-1; J: TRBJ2-1; D: .; DNA: TGCAGTGACGCGACTTCTGCCTACAATGAGCAGTTCTTC; CDR3: CSDATSAYNEQFF
size: few; V: TRBV7-2; J: TRBJ2-7; D: .; DNA: TGTGCCAGCAGCTTGGGGCCGGGACGGAGCTCCTACGAGCAGTACTTC; CDR3: CASSLGPGRSSYEQYF
size: .; V: TRBV20-1; J: TRBJ2-4; D: .; DNA: TGCAGTGCTTTGGCTCCTCGGGGGGCCAAAAACATTCAGTACTTC; CDR3: CSALAPRGAKNIQYF
size: .; V: TRBV7-2; J: TRBJ2-7; D: .; DNA: TGTGCCAGCAGCAAGACTCCAAGGAACTACGAGCAGTACTTC; CDR3: CASSKTPRNYEQYF
size: .; V: TRBV27; J: TRBJ2-1; D: .; DNA: TGTGCCAGCAGTGCCGAGGGTGGGCGAGAGCAGTTCTTC; CDR3: CASSAEGGREQFF
size: few; V: TRBV24-1; J: TRBJ2-2; D: TRBD2; DNA: TGTGCCACCAGTCGGACTAGCGGGTTGACCGGGGAGCTGTTTTTT; CDR3: CATSRTSGLTGELFF
size: few; V: TRBV6-6; J: TRBJ2-3; D: .; DNA: TGTGCCAGCAGTTACTCCTCCGGTACGCAGTATTTT; CDR3: CASSYSSGTQYF
size: .; V: TRBV7-2; J: TRBJ2-7; D: TRBD1; DNA: TGTGCCAGCAGGCCTACAGGGGAAAGAAGGCACGAGCAGTACTTC; CDR3: CASRPTGERRHEQYF
size: .; V: TRBV27; J: TRBJ2-1; D: .; DNA: TGTGCCGGCAGTTTCAAGGCAGGGGTACAGTTCTTC; CDR3: CAGSFKAGVQFF
size: few; V: TRBV6-5; J: TRBJ2-3; D: TRBD1; DNA: TGTGCCAGCAGTTACTCGAGGTGGACAGGGTACACAGATACGCAGTATTTT; CDR3: CASSYSRWTGYTDTQYF
size: .; V: TRBV12-3/TRBV12-4; J: TRBJ2-7; D: .; DNA: TGTGCCAGCAGTTTAGGCGGTGAGTTCCCTCACGAGCAGTACTTC; CDR3: CASSLGGEFPHEQYF
size: .; V: TRBV11-2; J: TRBJ2-3; D: .; DNA: TGTGCCAGCAGGAGTCAAGGGGGAAATACGCAGTATTTT; CDR3: CASRSQGGNTQYF
size: few; V: TRBV29-1; J: TRBJ2-1; D: TRBD2; DNA: TGCAGCTCCGATAGCTTACTAGCGGGAGGGCATTTTGAGCAGTTCTTC; CDR3: CSSDSLLAGGHFEQFF
size: .; V: TRBV29-1; J: TRBJ2-7; D: .; DNA: TGCAGCGTCGCCGTCCAGAGCAGGGACTACGAGCAGTACTTC; CDR3: CSVAVQSRDYEQYF
size: .; V: TRBV3-1; J: TRBJ1-1; D: .; DNA: TGTGCCAGCAGACCCAAATTAGGCGCAGGGAACACTGAAGCTTTCTTT; CDR3: CASRPKLGAGNTEAFF
size: .; V: TRBV5-8; J: TRBJ1-2; D: .; DNA: TGTGCCAGCAGCCTGGGAGATTGGGACACAGACTATGGCTACACCTTC; CDR3: CASSLGDWDTDYGYTF
size: .; V: TRBV20-1; J: TRBJ2-7; D: .; DNA: TGCAGTGCTTCCCCTGCTACCTCCTACGAGCAGTACTTC; CDR3: CSASPATSYEQYF
size: few; V: TRBV11-1; J: TRBJ2-3; D: .; DNA: TGTGCCAGCAGCTTTTTTGCGGGATCCACAGATACGCAGTATTTT; CDR3: CASSFFAGSTDTQYF
size: .; V: TRBV7-9; J: TRBJ1-2; D: .; DNA: TGTGCCAGCAGCGAGCAACCAGGATGGGGTCAGGATGGCTACACCTTC; CDR3: CASSEQPGWGQDGYTF
size: .; V: TRBV4-3; J: TRBJ1-4; D: TRBD1; DNA: TGCGCCAGCAGCCGACACAGGGGTTCGTCTAATGAAAAACTGTTTTTT; CDR3: CASSRHRGSSNEKLFF
size: few; V: TRBV7-9; J: TRBJ2-3; D: TRBD2; DNA: TGTGCCAGCAGCCCCCCACTAGCGGGAGGGCCGAGCACAGATACGCAGTATTTT; CDR3: CASSPPLAGGPSTDTQYF
size: .; V: TRBV4-2; J: TRBJ2-7; D: TRBD2; DNA: TGTGCCAGCAGCAACCCTAGCGGGAGGTTTCGCGAGCAGTACTTC; CDR3: CASSNPSGRFREQYF
size: .; V: TRBV28; J: TRBJ1-2; D: .; DNA: TGTGCCAGCAGCATTCGACAGTTTAACTATGGCTACACCTTC; CDR3: CASSIRQFNYGYTF
size: .; V: TRBV29-1; J: TRBJ2-7; D: TRBD1; DNA: TGCAGCGTTGGGGAGTGGATTTCCCACCTTACACACTACCGGGACAGGGGCTACGAGCAGTACTTC; CDR3: CSVGEWISHLTHYRDRGYEQYF
size: .; V: TRBV12-3/TRBV12-4; J: TRBJ2-1; D: .; DNA: TGTGCCAGCAGTTTCGGGCCTAATGAGCAGTTCTTC; CDR3: CASSFGPNEQFF
size: .; V: TRBV4-3; J: TRBJ2-3; D: .; DNA: TGCGCCAGCAGCCAAGGAGGGCCGGGATCAGCGGGAGATACGCAGTATTTT; CDR3: CASSQGGPGSAGDTQYF
size: .; V: TRBV10-3; J: TRBJ2-1; D: .; DNA: TGTGCCATCAGTGGACTAGGAGTTTACAATGAGCAGTTCTTC; CDR3: CAISGLGVYNEQFF
size: .; V: TRBV19; J: TRBJ2-5; D: .; DNA: TGTGCCAATCCCGAAGAGACCCAGTACTTC; CDR3: CANPEETQYF
size: .; V: TRBV7-9; J: TRBJ1-1; D: .; DNA: TGTGCCAGCAGCCGTCCCGGGACCCTCACTGAAGCTTTCTTT; CDR3: CASSRPGTLTEAFF
size: .; V: TRBV7-9; J: TRBJ2-3; D: TRBD2; DNA: TGTGCCAGCACCCGAGGACTAGGCACAGATACGCAGTATTTT; CDR3: CASTRGLGTDTQYF
size: few; V: TRBV21-1; J: TRBJ2-7; D: .; DNA: TGTGCCAGCAGCAAAGTTCCAGGTTGCGTCTCCTACGAGCAGTACTTC; CDR3: CASSKVPGCVSYEQYF
size: .; V: TRBV11-2; J: TRBJ2-7; D: .; DNA: TGTGCGGTCCAGAACGTCTACGAGCAGTACTTC; CDR3: CAVQNVYEQYF
size: .; V: TRBV6-2/TRBV6-3; J: TRBJ1-1; D: .; DNA: TGTGCCAGCAGCCCCGGGGGCTTAGCTTTCTTT; CDR3: CASSPGGLAFF
size: .; V: TRBV20-1; J: TRBJ2-1; D: TRBD2; DNA: TGCAGTGCTACTAGCGGGAGACTCTTCTACAATGAGCAGTTCTTC; CDR3: CSATSGRLFYNEQFF